The 18 T cell receptor beta chains below all came from one sample that was sequenced in a study of CD8+ T cells in alopecia areata. Sequencing used cDNA as its template, made by extracting RNA and reverse transcribing it. Profiling relied on immunoSEQ multiplex PCR, and the TCRdb table lists in-frame clones only, not all of them. The data show about 150,000 clones, 75% to 90% seen once. Sequenced here: CD8+ T cells sorted from blood, sampled at week 0. Receptors originate from a human donor with alopecia areata.

The chain uses TRBV13 and TRBJ2-7; TRBD1 aligns across 9 bases. Germline CDR1 is PRHDT and CDR2 is FYEKMQ (reference sequence). The trim removed 2 bases at V and 2 bases at J, leaving 10 bases unmatched. The CDR3 extends over 17 amino acids. CDR3 DNA: TGTGCCAGCAGCTTAATCTCGGACAGGGGCAACCCCTACGAGCAGTACTTC. Protein sequence: CASSLISDRGNPYEQYF.

The chain uses TRBV5-6 and TRBJ2-1, with D possibly matching TRBD2 (5 bases). V was trimmed by 6 bases and J by 2 bases, leaving 9 bases between them. The CDR3 contains 13 residues. CDR1 SGHDT and CDR2 YYEEEE come from the germline V gene. Here the CDR3 DNA reads TGTGCCAGCACGCCTAGCCCCTACAATGAGCAGTTCTTC. It is translated as CASTPSPYNEQFF.

The genes are TRBV7-2 and TRBJ2-3, with a weak D call TRBD2 (5 bases). Trimming cost V 7 bases and J 1 base, with 12 bases left between them. Per the germline V gene, CDR1 is SGHTA and CDR2 is FQGNSA. The CDR3 length is 14 residues. The CDR3 is CASTHVLGTDTQYF. DNA of the CDR3: TGTGCCAGCACCCACGTACTAGGCACAGATACGCAGTATTTT.

The chain uses TRBV7-9 and TRBJ2-7; TRBD2 might be the D (5 bases). This CDR3 has 11 residues. Germline lookup yields CDR1 SEHNR and CDR2 FQNEAQ (reference sequence). V was clipped by 11 bases and J by 5 bases, with 13 bases between them. CDR3 DNA: TGTGCCGCCTCGGTCGGGGACGAGCAGTACTTC. This sequence encodes CAASVGDEQYF.

The chain recombines TRBV9 with TRBJ1-2; a possible D gene is TRBD1 (6 bases). Germline-derived CDR1 and CDR2 are SGDLS and YYNGEE. The CDR3 contains 9 residues. Trimming left V 6 bases short and J 13 bases short, with 10 bases between. CDR3 sequence (DNA): TGTGCCAGCAAGCCGGGGGCCACCTTC. Its protein product is CASKPGATF.

The chain combines TRBV4-1 with TRBJ1-4; TRBD1 is a possible D gene (5 bases). Trimming cost V 1 base and J 3 bases, with 6 bases left between them. This CDR3 is built from 14 residues. The germline gives CDR1 MGHRA, CDR2 YSYEKL. As DNA, the CDR3 is TGCGCCAGCAGCCAAGTACAGGCTAATGAAAAACTGTTTTTT. This translates into CASSQVQANEKLFF.

The CDR3 region is CASSGAPRVLEQFF. The CDR3 DNA sequence: TGTGCCAGCAGCGGGGCCCCGCGGGTTCTAGAGCAGTTCTTC. V gene TRBV11-2 combines with J gene TRBJ2-1; D could derive from TRBD1 or TRBD2 (5 bases each). CDR3 length equals 14 residues. V lost 5 bases, J lost 10 bases, and 18 bases lay in between. The germline CDR1 and CDR2 sequences are SGHAT and FQNNGV.

This clone turned up a few times. The junction does not match germline at one end; this may be a read error. The genes are TRBV2 and TRBJ2-1; D is uncertain. CDR1 is SNHLY and CDR2 is FYNNEI in the germline V gene. The CDR3 runs 13 residues. This CDR3 is CASSEGPFNEQFF. CDR3 DNA: TGTGCCAGCAGCGAAGGACCCTTCAATGAGCAGTTCTTC.

The chain carries TRBV7-6 and TRBJ1-1; TRBD1 aligns across 7 bases. Germline V gives CDR1 SGHVS, CDR2 FNYEAQ. The CDR3 sequence is 15 residues long. With 5 bases clipped from V and 0 bases from J, the junction kept 6 bases outside the gene matches. The CDR3 DNA sequence: TGTGCCAGCAGCGTTGACAGGGTGATGAACACTGAAGCTTTCTTT. Translation gives CASSVDRVMNTEAFF.

CDR3 sequence: CASTRGAPYEQYF. The CDR3 DNA follows: TGTGCCAGCACGCGGGGGGCCCCCTACGAGCAGTACTTC. The rearrangement joins TRBV27 to TRBJ2-7; 8 bases agree with TRBD2. Looked up from germline, CDR1 is MNHEY and CDR2 is SMNVEV (reference sequence). The trim removed 7 bases at V and 2 bases at J, leaving 4 bases unmatched. The CDR3 spans 13 residues.

The chain has TRBV7-9 and TRBJ1-1, with D perhaps TRBD1 (5 bases). Trimming cost V 5 bases and J 1 base, with 5 bases left between them. Germline lookup yields CDR1 SEHNR and CDR2 FQNEAQ (reference sequence). The length of the CDR3 is 12 residues. CDR3 in DNA: TGTGCCAGCAGCCAGGGGAACACTGAAGCTTTCTTT. Translated: CASSQGNTEAFF.

The V call is TRBV7-8, the J call TRBJ2-5, with TRBD2 identical over 11 bases. The CDR3 covers 15 residues. The trim removed 5 bases at V and 2 bases at J, leaving 4 bases unmatched. Germline CDR1 SGHVS, CDR2 FQNEAQ. Here the CDR3 reads CASSPTSGNQETQYF. CDR3 DNA sequence: TGTGCCAGCAGCCCGACTAGCGGGAATCAAGAGACCCAGTACTTC.

The CDR3 protein is CASSPDSGGYGYTF. CDR3 DNA sequence: TGTGCCAGCAGCCCTGACTCCGGGGGCTATGGCTACACCTTC. V usage is TRBV5-5 and J usage is TRBJ1-2; tentatively, D is TRBD1 (5 bases). The germline V and J ends were trimmed by 4 bases and 4 bases, with 14 bases remaining between them. CDR3 length: 14 residues. The V gene's germline CDR1 is SGHKS and CDR2 YYEKEE (reference sequence).

The V call is TRBV2, the J call TRBJ2-3; D is possibly TRBD1 (5 bases). CDR1 is SNHLY, CDR2 FYNNEI, per germline. The germline V and J ends were trimmed by 8 bases and 2 bases, with 23 bases remaining between them. The CDR3 runs to 17 residues. As DNA, the CDR3 is TGTGCCAGCGGGGCCCCTCTACAGGATACAGACACAGATACGCAGTATTTT. It specifies CASGAPLQDTDTDTQYF.

This chain joins TRBV7-9 and TRBJ2-5; 12 bases match TRBD2. J was trimmed by 3 bases and V by 5 bases; bases with no gene match: 7. Germline CDR1 is SEHNR and CDR2 is FQNEAQ (reference sequence). The CDR3 is 16 amino acids. The CDR3 sequence: CASSTTSGRREETQYF. The DNA for the CDR3 is TGTGCCAGCAGCACAACTAGCGGGAGGCGGGAAGAGACCCAGTACTTC.

The chain links TRBV7-6 to TRBJ2-7, with TRBD2 identical over 7 bases. Germline assignment: CDR1 SGHVS and CDR2 FNYEAQ. Germline trimming cut 5 bases from V and 6 bases from J; bases unmatched to any gene: 10. The CDR3 spans 14 residues. CDR3 sequence (DNA): TGTGCCAGCAGCGCATCGGGACTATTGCGCGAGCAGTACTTC. The encoded protein is CASSASGLLREQYF.

The CDR3 DNA follows: TGCGCCAGCAGTGATTATTTGCGGGGGGGTGCAGATACGCAGTATTTT. The encoded protein is CASSDYLRGGADTQYF. The chain couples TRBV10-1 to TRBJ2-3, with 9 bases that match TRBD2. CDR3 length: 16 residues. Germline CDR1 is WNHNN and CDR2 is SYGVQD (reference sequence). V trimming: 3 bases; J trimming: 4 bases; junction bases outside the gene matches: 8.

The gene calls are TRBV6-1 and TRBJ1-5, with a tentative D call TRBD1 (5 bases). Germline lookup yields CDR1 MNHNS and CDR2 SASEGT. Trimming removed 3 bases from V and 9 bases from J, with 12 bases in between. This CDR3 has 13 residues. For the CDR3, the DNA is TGTGCCAGCAGTGATGGGGGGGATGGGCCCCAGCATTTT. Translated, it gives CASSDGGDGPQHF.